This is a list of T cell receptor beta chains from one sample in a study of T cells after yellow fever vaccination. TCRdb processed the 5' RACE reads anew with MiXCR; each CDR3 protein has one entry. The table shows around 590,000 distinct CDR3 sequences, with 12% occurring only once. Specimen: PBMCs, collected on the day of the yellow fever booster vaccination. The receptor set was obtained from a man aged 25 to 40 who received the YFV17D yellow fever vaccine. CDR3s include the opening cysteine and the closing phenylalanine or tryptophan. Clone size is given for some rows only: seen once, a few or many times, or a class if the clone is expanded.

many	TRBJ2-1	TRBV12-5	CASVPSGSGTEQFF
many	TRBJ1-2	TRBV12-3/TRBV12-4	CASTLIGYGYTF
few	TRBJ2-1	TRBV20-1	CSAPGRELYNEQFF
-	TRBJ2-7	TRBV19	CASRGQAPGVEQYF
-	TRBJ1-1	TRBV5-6	CASSFPGRAEAFF
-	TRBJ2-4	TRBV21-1	CASSNPSQLALKAKNIQYF
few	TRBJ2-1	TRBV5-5	CASSFPPGQGPNEQFF
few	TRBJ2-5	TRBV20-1	CCARDLSRASGRAFETQYF
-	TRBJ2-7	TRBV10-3	CAISEGQVVLYEQYF
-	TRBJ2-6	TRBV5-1	CASSRQGPQGSGANVLTF
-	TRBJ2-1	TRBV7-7	CASSPRDYSSYNEQFF
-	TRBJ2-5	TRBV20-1	CSAIPLTGLETQYF
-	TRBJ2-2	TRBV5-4	CASSFGSSENTGELFF
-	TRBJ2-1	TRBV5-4	CASSGTGTSFEQFF
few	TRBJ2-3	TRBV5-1	CASSIRLAGSTDTQYF
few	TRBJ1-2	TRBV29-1	CSARTGGKYGYTF
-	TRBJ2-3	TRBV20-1	CSARDRKGGHDTQYF